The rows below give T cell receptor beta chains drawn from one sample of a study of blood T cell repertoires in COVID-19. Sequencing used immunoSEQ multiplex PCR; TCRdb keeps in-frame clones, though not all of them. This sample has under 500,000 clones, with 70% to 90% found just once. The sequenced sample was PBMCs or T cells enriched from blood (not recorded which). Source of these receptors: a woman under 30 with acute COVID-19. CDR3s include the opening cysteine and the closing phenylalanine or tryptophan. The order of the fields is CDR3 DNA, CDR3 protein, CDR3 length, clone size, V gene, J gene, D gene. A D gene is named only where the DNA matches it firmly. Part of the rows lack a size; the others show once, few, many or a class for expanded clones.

DNA: TGCGCCAGCAGCTTGGGACAGGGTTGGTCACCCCTCCACTTT
CDR3: CASSLGQGWSPLHF
length: 14
size: -
V: TRBV5-1
J: TRBJ1-6
D: TRBD1

DNA: TGCGCCAGCAGCTTGGACAGGATCATGAACACTGAAGCTTTCTTT
CDR3: CASSLDRIMNTEAFF
length: 15
size: -
V: TRBV5-1
J: TRBJ1-1
D: -

DNA: TGTGCCAGCAGGACAGGGATTCATGGCTACACCTTC
CDR3: CASRTGIHGYTF
length: 12
size: -
V: TRBV2
J: TRBJ1-2
D: TRBD1

DNA: TGTGCCAGCAGTTTAGAGGGGGCGCCGGCTTTCTTT
CDR3: CASSLEGAPAFF
length: 12
size: once
V: TRBV27
J: TRBJ1-1
D: TRBD1

DNA: TGTGCCAGCAGCCAAGTGTATCGGGGGACCTCCGGGGAGCTGTTTTTT
CDR3: CASSQVYRGTSGELFF
length: 16
size: -
V: TRBV14
J: TRBJ2-2
D: -

DNA: TGCGCCAGCAGCCAAGAAGGGGGTGAAGGGGTCCCTAATTCACCCCTCCACTTT
CDR3: CASSQEGGEGVPNSPLHF
length: 18
size: -
V: TRBV4-3
J: TRBJ1-6
D: -

DNA: TGTGCCAGCTCCCGGGACAGCCAAGAGACCCAGTACTTC
CDR3: CASSRDSQETQYF
length: 13
size: few
V: TRBV12-3/TRBV12-4
J: TRBJ2-5
D: TRBD1

DNA: TGTGCCAGCAGCGTAGGGACAGGGCCCGGGGAGCTGTTTTTT
CDR3: CASSVGTGPGELFF
length: 14
size: -
V: TRBV9
J: TRBJ2-2
D: TRBD1

DNA: TGTGCCAGTAGTATTTTAAGCCTCGGGACAGGATCCAACACTGAAGCTTTCTTT
CDR3: CASSILSLGTGSNTEAFF
length: 18
size: -
V: TRBV19
J: TRBJ1-1
D: TRBD1

DNA: TGTGCCAGCAGCGCCGGACAGGGGTATGGTCAGCCCCAGCATTTT
CDR3: CASSAGQGYGQPQHF
length: 15
size: -
V: TRBV9
J: TRBJ1-5
D: TRBD1

DNA: TGTGCCAGCAGTCGGGGCACAGGGGCTTATGGCTACACCTTC
CDR3: CASSRGTGAYGYTF
length: 14
size: -
V: TRBV6-5
J: TRBJ1-2
D: TRBD1

DNA: TGCGCCAGCAGTCGAACGGGACTAGCGCAAACTTACAATGAGCAGTTCTTC
CDR3: CASSRTGLAQTYNEQFF
length: 17
size: -
V: TRBV4-1
J: TRBJ2-1
D: TRBD2

DNA: TGTGCCAGTAGTTCTCTTGCGGCTAGCACAGATACGCAGTATTTT
CDR3: CASSSLAASTDTQYF
length: 15
size: -
V: TRBV19
J: TRBJ2-3
D: -

DNA: TGTGCCAGCAGCTTCCGACAGGGAAGGTCGACTGAAGCTTTCTTT
CDR3: CASSFRQGRSTEAFF
length: 15
size: -
V: TRBV5-6
J: TRBJ1-1
D: TRBD1

DNA: TGCGCCAGCGGACGGGGACAGAACACTGAAGCTTTCTTT
CDR3: CASGRGQNTEAFF
length: 13
size: -
V: TRBV5-1
J: TRBJ1-1
D: -

DNA: TGTGCCAGCAGCTTTTCGAGGGGACAGTTTTTTTATCAGCCCCAGCATTTT
CDR3: CASSFSRGQFFYQPQHF
length: 17
size: -
V: TRBV7-8
J: TRBJ1-5
D: TRBD1

DNA: TGTGCCATCAGGGGGACTAGCGGCGACACAGATACGCAGTATTTT
CDR3: CAIRGTSGDTDTQYF
length: 15
size: -
V: TRBV10-3
J: TRBJ2-3
D: TRBD2

DNA: TGTGCCAGCACGGAGGGGGCAATAGAAAAACTGTTTTTT
CDR3: CASTEGAIEKLFF
length: 13
size: -
V: TRBV2
J: TRBJ1-4
D: TRBD1

DNA: TGTGCCACCAGTGACTTCTCGGGGAATGAGCAGTTCTTC
CDR3: CATSDFSGNEQFF
length: 13
size: -
V: TRBV24-1
J: TRBJ2-1
D: -

DNA: TGTGCCAGCAGTGAATTGGACACCGACACCGGGGAGCTGTTTTTT
CDR3: CASSELDTDTGELFF
length: 15
size: -
V: TRBV6-1
J: TRBJ2-2
D: -

DNA: TGCGCCAGCAGCCCCGGCCAGGGGCCGAACAATGAGCAGTTCTTC
CDR3: CASSPGQGPNNEQFF
length: 15
size: -
V: TRBV4-1
J: TRBJ2-1
D: -

DNA: TGTGCCAGCAGCCCCGGGGGAGGCAAGTACACCTTC
CDR3: CASSPGGGKYTF
length: 12
size: once
V: TRBV9
J: TRBJ1-2
D: -

DNA: TGTGCCAGCAGCTTTAGGGGGCGGCAGCCCCAGCATTTT
CDR3: CASSFRGRQPQHF
length: 13
size: -
V: TRBV7-8
J: TRBJ1-5
D: TRBD1

DNA: TGTGCCAGCTCACCCAGTTCAGATACGCAGTATTTT
CDR3: CASSPSSDTQYF
length: 12
size: -
V: TRBV18
J: TRBJ2-3
D: -

DNA: TGTGCCAGCAGTTTTTCGAGCTCCTACAATGAGCAGTTCTTC
CDR3: CASSFSSSYNEQFF
length: 14
size: -
V: TRBV27
J: TRBJ2-1
D: -

DNA: TGTGCCAGCAGCCCCAGAGTGGGGGCGCGGACTGAAGCTTTCTTT
CDR3: CASSPRVGARTEAFF
length: 15
size: -
V: TRBV11-2
J: TRBJ1-1
D: -

DNA: TGTGCCAGCAGTGAAGCAGGCCTAGCGGGGCCCAATGAGCAGTTCTTC
CDR3: CASSEAGLAGPNEQFF
length: 16
size: -
V: TRBV2
J: TRBJ2-1
D: TRBD2

DNA: TGTGCCAGCTTAGCGCTAGCGGGAGGGGGAACCTACGAGCAGTACTTC
CDR3: CASLALAGGGTYEQYF
length: 16
size: -
V: TRBV2
J: TRBJ2-7
D: TRBD2

DNA: TGTGCCACTCCTAAGACAGATTTGAAGGACGAGCAGTACTTC
CDR3: CATPKTDLKDEQYF
length: 14
size: -
V: TRBV6-5
J: TRBJ2-7
D: -

DNA: TGTGCCAGCAGACTGGGGGAGGCTGTCGGGGAGCTGTTTTTT
CDR3: CASRLGEAVGELFF
length: 14
size: -
V: TRBV25-1
J: TRBJ2-2
D: -

DNA: TGTGCCAGCAGCCCGCCAGGACAGGTTGAGACCCAGTACTTC
CDR3: CASSPPGQVETQYF
length: 14
size: -
V: TRBV11-2
J: TRBJ2-5
D: TRBD1

DNA: TGTGCCAGCAGCTTGCTCGGGACAGGGACTGAAGCTTTCTTT
CDR3: CASSLLGTGTEAFF
length: 14
size: few
V: TRBV7-2
J: TRBJ1-1
D: TRBD1

DNA: TGCGCCAGCAGCGAGAGACCCGGACAGGCCAACACTGAAGCTTTCTTT
CDR3: CASSERPGQANTEAFF
length: 16
size: -
V: TRBV4-3
J: TRBJ1-1
D: TRBD1

DNA: TGTGCCAGCAGCCAAGTAGACAGTAGGGGGCGATCACCCCTCCACTTT
CDR3: CASSQVDSRGRSPLHF
length: 16
size: -
V: TRBV3-1/TRBV3-2
J: TRBJ1-6
D: TRBD1

DNA: TGTGCCAGCAGCTTAGGGGACGGGACAGAAGCTTTCTTT
CDR3: CASSLGDGTEAFF
length: 13
size: -
V: TRBV7-9
J: TRBJ1-1
D: -

DNA: TGTGCCAGCACCATTGGGACTAGCGGGGGGCCGATCCCAGGAACAGATACGCAGTATTTT
CDR3: CASTIGTSGGPIPGTDTQYF
length: 20
size: -
V: TRBV3-1/TRBV3-2
J: TRBJ2-3
D: TRBD2

DNA: TGTGCCAGCTCCCGGGACAGGGACGAGCAGTACTTC
CDR3: CASSRDRDEQYF
length: 12
size: -
V: TRBV6-6
J: TRBJ2-7
D: TRBD1

DNA: TGTGCCAGCAGCGTAGGTATCTTGAAGAGTGAGGACACTGAAGCTTTCTTT
CDR3: CASSVGILKSEDTEAFF
length: 17
size: once
V: TRBV9
J: TRBJ1-1
D: -

DNA: TGTGCCAGCTCACCCCAGGGGAACACCATATATTTT
CDR3: CASSPQGNTIYF
length: 12
size: -
V: TRBV18
J: TRBJ1-3
D: -

DNA: TGTGCCAGCCGACAGGGCCGGGGCACTGAAGCTTTCTTT
CDR3: CASRQGRGTEAFF
length: 13
size: -
V: TRBV27
J: TRBJ1-1
D: TRBD1